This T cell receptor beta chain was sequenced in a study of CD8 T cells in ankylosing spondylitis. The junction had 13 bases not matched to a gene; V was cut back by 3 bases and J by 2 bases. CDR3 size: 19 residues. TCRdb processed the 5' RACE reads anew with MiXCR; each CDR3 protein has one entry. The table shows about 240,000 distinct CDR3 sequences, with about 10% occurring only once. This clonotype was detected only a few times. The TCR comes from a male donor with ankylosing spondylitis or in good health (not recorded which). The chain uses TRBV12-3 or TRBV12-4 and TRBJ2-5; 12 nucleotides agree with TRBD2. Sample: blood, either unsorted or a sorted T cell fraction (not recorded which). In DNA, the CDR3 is TGTGCCAGCAGTTTTGTCCCTAGCGGGGGGGGGTACGGACAAGAGACCCAGTACTTC. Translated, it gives CASSFVPSGGGYGQETQYF.